The 19 T cell receptor beta chains in this list originate from one sample, sequenced in a study of blood T cell repertoires in COVID-19. The repertoire was sequenced with immunoSEQ multiplex PCR; TCRdb's copy has only in-frame clones and lacks some. The data contain a few hundred thousand clones, around 84% of them singletons. Sequences were obtained from PBMCs or T cells enriched from blood (not recorded which). Every receptor here comes from a woman in her fifties or sixties who had been exposed to COVID-19.

The chain carries TRBV9 and TRBJ2-3, with D uncertain. The V end was cut by 0 bases, the J end by 7 bases, with 12 bases between. Germline-derived CDR1 and CDR2 are SGDLS and YYNGEE. This CDR3 is built from 14 residues. The CDR3 region has the DNA TGTGCCAGCAGCGTAGGAGGTGGTGCGAATACGCAGTATTTT. It yields the protein CASSVGGGANTQYF.

This clone was counted once. In nucleotides, the CDR3 is TGTGCCAGCCTGTTCGGGGGGGGGAGAGGAAAACTGTTTTTT. Its translation: CASLFGGGRGKLFF. The chain employs TRBV28 and TRBJ1-4, with TRBD1 as a possible D gene (5 bases). V was pared by 8 bases and J by 10 bases, with 20 bases between. The CDR3 sequence is 14 residues long. Germline V gene data show CDR1 as MDHEN and CDR2 as SYDVKM.

V and J are TRBV10-2 and TRBJ1-5; a possible D gene is TRBD1 (6 bases). Trimming stripped 6 bases from V and 3 bases from J, with 12 bases between. Germline CDR1 and CDR2: WSHSY and SAAADI. The CDR3 covers 14 residues. In nucleotides, the CDR3 is TGCGCCAGCAGGGGTACAGGGTTCAATCAGCCCCAGCATTTT. This codes for CASRGTGFNQPQHF.

There are a few counts of this clone. J is TRBJ1-5 and V is TRBV6-1; 9 bases map to TRBD1. V gave up 3 bases and J gave up 3 bases; unmatched junction bases: 9. CDR1 and CDR2 from the germline V gene are MNHNS and SASEGT. The CDR3 extends over 17 amino acids. The CDR3 spells CASSDTGGRPSNQPQHF. CDR3 sequence (DNA): TGTGCCAGCAGTGATACAGGGGGCCGGCCTTCCAATCAGCCCCAGCATTTT.

This clone was picked up a small number of times. The chain links TRBV13 to TRBJ1-1; a weak D match, TRBD1 (6 bases). There are 14 residues in the CDR3. Deletions cut 2 bases from V and 11 bases from J, with 18 bases between. Looked up from germline, CDR1 is PRHDT and CDR2 is FYEKMQ (reference sequence). The CDR3 DNA is TGTGCCAGCAGCTTACGGGGGGCGTATGGATCCGCTTTCTTT. It encodes CASSLRGAYGSAFF.

As for this clone: A much larger clone lies one base from this, so it may be a read error. Within the sample, other DNA sequences also encode this same CDR3. CDR3: CASSLRGETQYF. CDR3 nucleotide sequence: TGTGCCAGCAGTTTAAGGGGTGAGACCCAGTACTTC. The chain is built from TRBV12-3 or TRBV12-4 and TRBJ2-5, with D possibly TRBD1 on 5 matching bases. This CDR3 region has 12 residues. Trimming shortened V by 2 bases and J by 5 bases, and 6 bases separated the two germline ends.

The rearrangement uses TRBV7-2 and TRBJ2-2; a weak D match, TRBD2 (7 bases). This CDR3 region has 15 residues. The V end lost 6 bases, the J end lost 7 bases, and 18 bases lay between the germline ends. Germline CDR1 is SGHTA and CDR2 is FQGNSA. The CDR3: CASSSDWGGVGELFF. The CDR3 region has the DNA TGTGCCAGCAGTTCAGATTGGGGGGGCGTCGGGGAGCTGTTTTTT.

The rearrangement links TRBV3-1 (or the pseudogene TRBV3-2) to TRBJ1-2; a weak D match, TRBD1 (6 bases). Germline V gene lookup returns CDR1 LGHDT and CDR2 YNNKEL (reference sequence). The CDR3 totals 14 residues. Trimming stripped 0 bases from V and 7 bases from J, with 12 bases between. The CDR3 nucleotides read TGTGCCAGCAGCCAAGATCCAGGGGTAGTTGGCTACACCTTC. Translated, it gives CASSQDPGVVGYTF.

The rearrangement uses TRBV7-9 and TRBJ2-3, with 11 bases fitting TRBD2. Germline V gene data show CDR1 as SEHNR and CDR2 as FQNEAQ (reference sequence). V lost 3 bases to trimming and J lost 2 bases; unmatched junction nucleotides: 4. The CDR3 loop spans 16 amino acids. The DNA for the CDR3 is TGTGCCAGCAGCTTGTTACTAGCGGGGGTCACAGATACGCAGTATTTT. It yields the protein CASSLLLAGVTDTQYF.

This clone appeared once. The rearrangement uses TRBV19 and TRBJ2-1; TRBD2 is a possible D gene (6 bases). The CDR3 length is 16 residues. Germline-derived CDR1 and CDR2 are LNHDA and SQIVND (reference sequence). Trimming shortened V by 2 bases and J by 0 bases, and 11 bases separated the two germline ends. Here the CDR3 DNA reads TGTGCCAGTAGTATAATGGCGGGACGCTCCTACAATGAGCAGTTCTTC. Translating gives CASSIMAGRSYNEQFF.

V usage is TRBV19 and J usage is TRBJ2-3; 8 nucleotides align to TRBD1. The CDR3 has 13 amino acids. Germline trimming cut 5 bases from V and 4 bases from J; bases unmatched to any gene: 2. In germline, CDR1 is LNHDA, CDR2 SQIVND (reference sequence). The CDR3 bases are TGTGCCAGTAGTGCGACAGGGGCAGATACGCAGTATTTT. This gives the protein CASSATGADTQYF.

V is TRBV3-1 (or the pseudogene TRBV3-2) and J is TRBJ1-2, with a tentative D call TRBD1 (6 bases). Per the germline V gene, CDR1 is LGHDT and CDR2 is YNNKEL (reference sequence). Trimming cost V 0 bases and J 4 bases, with 9 bases left between them. This CDR3 region has 14 residues. The CDR3 here is CASSQDRGVYGYTF. Here the CDR3 DNA reads TGTGCCAGCAGCCAAGACAGGGGAGTCTATGGCTACACCTTC.

This clone was seen a few times. This sequence joins TRBV3-1 (or the pseudogene TRBV3-2) and TRBJ2-6, with 10 bases aligning to TRBD1. Per the germline V gene, CDR1 is LGHDT and CDR2 is YNNKEL (reference sequence). V shed 4 bases and J 1 base; nucleotides not matched to a gene: 4. The CDR3 loop spans 17 amino acids. DNA of the CDR3: TGTGCCAGCAGCCGCGGGACAGGGGAATCTGGGGCCAACGTCCTGACTTTC. It specifies CASSRGTGESGANVLTF.

The V and J genes are TRBV9 and TRBJ1-1, with D tentatively TRBD1 (5 bases). Germline V CDR1 and CDR2: SGDLS, YYNGEE. The germline V and J ends were trimmed by 4 bases and 7 bases, with 17 bases remaining between them. This CDR3 is built from 14 residues. In DNA form, the CDR3 reads TGTGCCAGCAGCCTAGTAGGGGAGGTCGGTGAAGCTTTCTTT. Translated: CASSLVGEVGEAFF.

This sequence joins TRBV7-9 and TRBJ2-5; 12 bases agree with TRBD2. J gave up 6 bases and V 5 bases, and 7 bases lay outside the gene matches. Germline loops: CDR1 SEHNR, CDR2 FQNEAQ (reference sequence). The length of the CDR3 is 15 residues. CDR3 loop: CASSPPSGGAKTQYF. DNA of the CDR3: TGTGCCAGCAGCCCGCCTAGCGGGGGGGCAAAGACCCAGTACTTC.

V and J are TRBV11-2 and TRBJ1-3; possible D gene TRBD1, 5 bases. This CDR3 is 15 amino acids long. Trimming cost V 4 bases and J 3 bases, with 13 bases left between them. Germline V gives CDR1 SGHAT, CDR2 FQNNGV. In DNA, the CDR3 is TGTGCCAGCAGCTCGGGACTGATGGGTGGAAACACCATATATTTT. It specifies CASSSGLMGGNTIYF.

The chain recombines TRBV5-6 with TRBJ1-1; D possibly corresponds to TRBD1 (5 bases). V lost 1 base and J lost 5, with 9 bases in between. This CDR3 is built from 13 residues. Germline-derived CDR1 and CDR2 are SGHDT and YYEEEE. Here the CDR3 DNA reads TGTGCCAGCAGCTTGATGGGGGGGACTGAAGCTTTCTTT. The encoded protein is CASSLMGGTEAFF.

The chain couples TRBV29-1 to TRBJ2-2; D possibly corresponds to TRBD1 (5 bases). The germline V and J ends were trimmed by 7 bases and 0 bases, with 12 bases remaining between them. The CDR3 is 14 amino acids. CDR1 and CDR2 (germline): SQVTM, ANQGSEA. The CDR3 spells CSALTATNTGELFF. The DNA for the CDR3 is TGCAGCGCCTTGACAGCCACGAACACCGGGGAGCTGTTTTTT.

The chain joins TRBV10-2 to TRBJ1-2; TRBD1 matches 11 bases. The CDR3 is made up of 15 amino acids. Trimming cost V 4 bases and J 8 bases; bases outside gene matches: 9. CDR1 and CDR2 (germline): WSHSY, SAAADI. The CDR3 sequence is CASSVLGQGESGYTF. Here the CDR3 DNA reads TGCGCCAGCAGTGTACTGGGACAGGGGGAGTCGGGCTACACCTTC.